This T cell receptor (beta chain) was identified during a study of T cells after yellow fever vaccination. The wider study: SMART-Seq v4 Ultra Low Input handled preparation of low-cell-number fractions.

V dropped 4 bases and J dropped 0; count of bases not matched to a gene: 6. From germline, CDR1 is LGHNA and CDR2 YSLEER. CDR3 length equals 16 residues. TCRdb itself ran the 5' RACE reads through MiXCR, one entry per CDR3 protein. This table has some 160,000 distinct CDR3 sequences, around 7.2% appearing once. In this sample, this clonotype turned up many times. Its antigen remains unknown. Whole-study findings and limits: Within FACS-sorted repertoires, abundant clonotypes contaminating from the bulk population could be present. Although most clonotypes did not, a small share appeared in both CD4 and CD8 compartments.

This chain connects TRBV4-3 to TRBJ2-4; TRBD1 matches at 7 bases. Sequenced material: CD4+ T cells sorted from PBMCs, taken 4 to 5 days after the first yellow fever vaccination. This TCR derives from a man in his late teens or twenties who received the YFV17D yellow fever vaccine. CDR3 loop: CASSPGQSVAKNIQYF. For the CDR3, the DNA is TGCGCCAGCAGCCCGGGACAGTCCGTAGCCAAAAACATTCAGTACTTC.